This TCR beta chain was retrieved from a study of blood T cell repertoires in COVID-19. Overall study: COVID-19 samples from acute and convalescent phases originated in the United States, Italy and Spain.

The CDR3 is made up of 14 amino acids. Germline trimming cut 6 bases from V and 5 bases from J; bases unmatched to any gene: 5. In germline, CDR1 is MNHEY, CDR2 SVGAGI. Individuals aged roughly 18 to 95 years were recruited from about two dozen US areas. Cohort 3 donors were reported recovered after two negative PCRs, clearance, or symptom resolution. This clone was seen once. Authors' data handling: Amplification with reference gene primers provided the estimates of nucleated cell counts. Sequencing used immunoSEQ multiplex PCR; TCRdb keeps in-frame clones, though not all of them. V, J and clone size were drawn from that table, and D and trimming were deduced from the DNA. This table holds some 200,000 clones, about 90% found once.

Sequencing was performed on PBMCs or T cells enriched from blood (not recorded which). V gene TRBV6-5 combines with J gene TRBJ2-3; 10 positions agree with TRBD2. This clonotype originated in a woman aged 18-29 years who had recovered from COVID-19. This CDR3 is CASRAGGPEDTQYF. DNA for the CDR3: TGTGCCAGCAGAGCGGGGGGGCCGGAAGATACGCAGTATTTT.